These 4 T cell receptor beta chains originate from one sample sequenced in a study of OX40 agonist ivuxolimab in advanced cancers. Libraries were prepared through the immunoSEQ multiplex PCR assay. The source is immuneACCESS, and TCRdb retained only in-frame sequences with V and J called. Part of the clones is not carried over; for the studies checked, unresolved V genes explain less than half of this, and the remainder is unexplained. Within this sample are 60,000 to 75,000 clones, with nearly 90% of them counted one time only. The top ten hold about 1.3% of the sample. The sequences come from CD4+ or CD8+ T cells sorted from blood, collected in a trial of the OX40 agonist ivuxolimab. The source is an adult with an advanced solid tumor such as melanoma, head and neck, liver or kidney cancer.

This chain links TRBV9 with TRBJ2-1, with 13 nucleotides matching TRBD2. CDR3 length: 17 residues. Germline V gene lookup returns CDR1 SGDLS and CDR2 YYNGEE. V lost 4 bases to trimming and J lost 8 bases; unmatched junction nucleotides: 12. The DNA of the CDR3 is TGTGCCAGCAGCCCTCACGTTAGGACTAGCGGGAGCGATGAGCAGTTCTTC. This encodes CASSPHVRTSGSDEQFF.

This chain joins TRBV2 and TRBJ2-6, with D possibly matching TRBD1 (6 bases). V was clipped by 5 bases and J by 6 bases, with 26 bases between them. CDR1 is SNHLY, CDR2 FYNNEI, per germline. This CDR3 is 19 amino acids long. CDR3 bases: TGTGCCAGCAGTAAGTGGGGGCCCGGCCAGGGGCGTGCGGCCAACGTCCTGACTTTC. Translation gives CASSKWGPGQGRAANVLTF.

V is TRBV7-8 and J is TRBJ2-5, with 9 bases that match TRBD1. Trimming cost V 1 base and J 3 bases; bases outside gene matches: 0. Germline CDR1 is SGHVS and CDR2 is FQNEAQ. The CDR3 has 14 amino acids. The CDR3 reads CASSLGTGEETQYF. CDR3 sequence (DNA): TGTGCCAGCAGCTTAGGGACAGGGGAAGAGACCCAGTACTTC.

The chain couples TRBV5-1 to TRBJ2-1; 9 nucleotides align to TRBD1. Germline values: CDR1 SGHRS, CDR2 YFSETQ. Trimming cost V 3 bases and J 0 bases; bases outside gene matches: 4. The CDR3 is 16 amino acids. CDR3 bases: TGCGCCAGCAGCTACAGGACAGGGGACTCCTACAATGAGCAGTTCTTC. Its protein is CASSYRTGDSYNEQFF.